This T cell receptor beta chain was documented in a study of T-cell reconstitution after alpha-beta-depleted transplantation in children. Study results and limitations: Some patients' high day-60 TCRbeta diversity was traced to surviving recipient T cells and thymic progenitors.

TCRbeta library construction was performed incorporating unique molecular identifiers. Each CDR3 protein gets one entry after TCRdb re-called the PCR reads with MiXCR. Of 280,000 or so distinct CDR3 sequences listed, 9.5% to 13% are singletons. This CDR3 is built from 17 residues. V lost 5 bases, J lost 0 bases, and 12 bases stayed unmatched. Germline values: CDR1 MDHEN, CDR2 SYDVKM. A remark on this clonotype: Its antigen is still unknown.

The clonotype originates from a male patient between 2 and 10 years old who had a stem cell transplant for chronic granulomatous disease, so the T cells may come from the graft donor. This specimen consisted of peripheral blood, obtained 180 days after TCRalphabeta/CD19-depleted stem cell transplant. This chain uses TRBV28 with TRBJ2-7; 8 bases align to TRBD2. The CDR3 loop reads CASSETLLAVSSYEQYF. The CDR3 DNA is TGTGCCAGCAGTGAGACTTTACTAGCGGTGAGCTCCTACGAGCAGTACTTC.